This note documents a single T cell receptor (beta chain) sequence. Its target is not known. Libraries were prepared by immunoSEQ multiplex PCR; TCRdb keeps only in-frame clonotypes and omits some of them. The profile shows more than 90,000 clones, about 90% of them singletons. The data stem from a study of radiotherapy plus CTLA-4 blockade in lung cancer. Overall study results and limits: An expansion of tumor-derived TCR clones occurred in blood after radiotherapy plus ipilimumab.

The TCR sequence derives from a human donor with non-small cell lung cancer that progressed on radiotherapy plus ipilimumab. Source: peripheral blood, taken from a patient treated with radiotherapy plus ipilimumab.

As DNA, the CDR3 is TGTGCCAGTAGGACGGGTGTTCAGCCCCAGCATTTT. Translated, it gives CASRTGVQPQHF. The rearrangement joins TRBV19 to TRBJ1-5, with no clear D. Germline V gene data show CDR1 as LNHDA and CDR2 as SQIVND (reference sequence). The V gene lost 6 bases and the J gene lost 6 bases, with 9 bases spanning the gap. This CDR3 is built from 12 residues.